Listed below are T cell receptor beta chains from one sample, sequenced in a study of blood T cells in healthy people across ages. TCRdb re-called the 5' RACE reads with MiXCR, one entry per CDR3 protein. The sample carries hundreds of thousands of distinct CDR3 sequences, around 20% recorded once. What was sequenced was blood. All receptors derive from a man aged 70-80 years in good health. Each CDR3 is given with its conserved first and last residue. A D gene is named only where the DNA matches it firmly. A row's size may be missing; if present it is once, few, many or a size class.

j_call clone_size v_call d_call cdr3_aa cdr3_nt
TRBJ1-5 . TRBV25-1 . CASSEFGSNQPQHF TGTGCCAGCAGTGAGTTCGGCAGCAATCAGCCCCAGCATTTT
TRBJ2-5 . TRBV5-1 . CASSLTAQHVQETQYF TGCGCCAGCAGCCTAACCGCCCAGCACGTCCAAGAGACCCAGTACTTC
TRBJ2-7 . TRBV27 . CASSSGPSPPEQYF TGTGCCAGCAGTAGTGGCCCGTCTCCCCCCGAGCAGTACTTC
TRBJ2-1 . TRBV2 TRBD2 CASIIGGGVGFF TGTGCCAGCATTATTGGGGGAGGGGTTGGGTTCTTC
TRBJ1-6 . TRBV20-1 . CSARDIQGLGGSPLHF TGCAGTGCTAGAGATATTCAGGGCCTGGGGGGATCACCCCTCCACTTT
TRBJ2-3 many TRBV12-3/TRBV12-4 . CASTIGADTQYF TGTGCCAGCACCATCGGGGCAGATACGCAGTATTTT
TRBJ2-1 . TRBV20-1 TRBD1 CSATPGQGFDNEQFF TGCAGTGCTACCCCGGGACAGGGGTTTGACAATGAGCAGTTCTTC
TRBJ1-3 few TRBV15 . CATSSRDHSGNTIYF TGTGCCACCAGCAGTCGGGATCACTCTGGAAACACCATATATTTT
TRBJ2-4 many TRBV28 TRBD2 CASLHGRGQNIQYF TGTGCCAGCCTACACGGGAGGGGCCAAAACATTCAGTACTTC
TRBJ2-7 few TRBV29-1 . CSVEGWDEQYF TGCAGCGTTGAGGGTTGGGACGAGCAGTACTTC
TRBJ1-5 . TRBV20-1 . CSARSAGRDSNQPQHF TGCAGTGCCAGGAGCGCAGGGCGGGACAGCAATCAGCCCCAGCATTTT
TRBJ1-4 few TRBV20-1 . CSARLQKGDEKLFF TGCAGTGCTAGACTTCAGAAAGGGGACGAAAAACTGTTTTTT
TRBJ2-7 . TRBV7-9 TRBD1 CASSPQGVYEQYF TGTGCCAGCAGCCCCCAGGGGGTTTACGAGCAGTACTTC
TRBJ2-1 few TRBV6-2/TRBV6-3 . CASSHGYGFATLSYNEQFF TGTGCCAGCAGTCATGGGTACGGGTTTGCAACTCTCTCCTACAATGAGCAGTTCTTC
TRBJ1-4 few TRBV6-1 . CASSSGPHNEKLFF TGTGCCAGCAGCTCGGGACCGCACAATGAAAAACTGTTTTTT
TRBJ2-5 few TRBV7-2 TRBD1 CASSSGQWETQYF TGTGCCAGCAGCTCGGGACAGTGGGAGACCCAGTACTTC
TRBJ2-3 few TRBV6-5 TRBD2 CASAYLAGGTDTQYF TGTGCCAGCGCCTATCTAGCGGGAGGCACAGATACGCAGTATTTT
TRBJ1-1 once TRBV20-1 . CSADLGKVNTEAFF TGCAGTGCCGACTTGGGGAAGGTGAACACTGAAGCTTTCTTT
TRBJ2-1 . TRBV24-1 TRBD2 CATSVGLAGVDEQFF TGTGCCACCAGTGTAGGGCTAGCGGGAGTCGATGAGCAGTTCTTC